The 15 T cell receptor beta chains presented below share a single source sample, sequenced in a study of human T cells and chemical hapten exposure. In TCRdb, the RACE reads were re-called with MiXCR into one record per CDR3 protein. Here the sample spans about 43,000 distinct CDR3 sequences, over 3% being singletons. This sample's time point: patch test 2, 6 weeks after DPC sensitization. Treatment denoted: therapeutic diphenylcyclopropenone sensitization with weekly scalp DPC. The sequencing here drew on whole blood, taken in connection with sensitization to the hapten diphenylcyclopropenone (DPC). These receptors were collected from a man in his forties with alopecia areata. Some clones in this sample may be carry-over from other donors' samples.

This clonotype was counted many times. The V and J genes are TRBV24-1 and TRBJ1-1; D is undetermined. The CDR3 has 10 amino acids. Trimming took 10 bases from V and 7 from J, leaving 9 bases between them. Germline assignment: CDR1 KGHDR and CDR2 SFDVKD. CDR3 nucleotide sequence: TGTGCCACAATAAGCCGTGAAGCTTTCTTT. This translates into CATISREAFF.

J is TRBJ2-1 and V is TRBV4-1, with 9 nucleotides matching TRBD1. The CDR3 consists of 15 residues. Losses at the gene ends were 3 bases for V and 10 bases for J; bases not matched to a gene: 10. The germline CDR1 and CDR2 sequences are MGHRA and YSYEKL. The CDR3 DNA sequence: TGCGCCAGCAGCCACCCGGGACAGGGCCCCTGGGAGCAGTTCTTC. This gives the protein CASSHPGQGPWEQFF.

This chain uses TRBV3-1 with TRBJ2-7, with D possibly TRBD1 on 6 matching bases. Trimming left V 4 bases short and J 2 bases short, with 9 bases between. This CDR3 is 13 amino acids long. CDR1 and CDR2 from the germline V gene are LGHDT and YNNKEL (reference sequence). The CDR3 DNA sequence: TGTGCCAGCAGCCTGACAGGCACCTACGAGCAGTACTTC. Protein product: CASSLTGTYEQYF.

This clonotype has just a few counts. CDR3 region: CASSIDTTRVSVLTF. DNA for the CDR3: TGTGCCAGTAGTATAGACACAACGAGGGTGTCCGTCCTGACTTTC. The rearrangement links TRBV19 to TRBJ2-6, with a tentative D call TRBD2 (5 bases). The germline V gene has CDR1 LNHDA and CDR2 SQIVND (reference sequence). The CDR3 loop spans 15 amino acids. The V end was cut by 0 bases, the J end by 12 bases, with 15 bases between.

This clonotype has at least ten counts. V usage is TRBV15 and J usage is TRBJ2-2; D possibly uses TRBD1 or TRBD2 (6 bases each). The CDR3 runs 14 residues. The germline V and J ends were trimmed by 6 bases and 8 bases, with 16 bases remaining between them. The germline CDR1 and CDR2 sequences are LNHNV and YYDKDF (reference sequence). CDR3: CATRATGAYGELFF. The CDR3, as DNA: TGTGCCACCAGGGCTACGGGGGCGTATGGGGAGCTGTTTTTT.

This clonotype was detected many times. The chain has TRBV28 and TRBJ2-7; TRBD2 is a possible D gene (5 bases). This CDR3 contains 15 residues. Germline V gives CDR1 MDHEN, CDR2 SYDVKM. V lost 5 bases and J 5 bases, leaving 19 bases between the germline ends. DNA of the CDR3: TGTGCCAGCAGTGCGGGTCTCGCACCCCTCCACGAGCAGTACTTC. Translating gives CASSAGLAPLHEQYF.

This clonotype was counted at least ten times. The chain has TRBV7-9 and TRBJ1-5; 7 bases line up with TRBD1. The CDR3 is 14 amino acids. V lost 5 bases, J lost 3 bases, and 4 bases stayed unmatched. The germline V gene encodes CDR1 SEHNR and CDR2 FQNEAQ (reference sequence). The chain's CDR3 is CASSAGTDNQPQHF. CDR3 DNA sequence: TGTGCCAGCAGCGCGGGGACAGACAATCAGCCCCAGCATTTT.

This clonotype was counted between two and nine times. The gene calls are TRBV25-1 and TRBJ1-6; maybe TRBD1 (6 bases). The CDR3 runs 17 residues. Trimming shortened V by 4 bases and J by 13 bases, and 26 bases separated the two germline ends. Germline V CDR1 and CDR2: MGHDK, SYGVNS. The CDR3 DNA follows: TGTGCCAGCAGTGCGGGGGCTTCGGGATCGGGAAGAAGCCCCCTCCACTTT. Protein sequence: CASSAGASGSGRSPLHF.

This clonotype was seen ten or more times. The chain carries TRBV18 and TRBJ1-1, with D maybe TRBD1 (6 bases). The CDR3 runs 16 residues. Trimming cost V 0 bases and J 4 bases, with 15 bases left between them. CDR1 is KGHSH, CDR2 LQKENI, per germline. CDR3: CASSPPGTGLGTEAFF. The DNA of the CDR3 is TGTGCCAGCTCACCACCGGGTACAGGGTTGGGCACTGAAGCTTTCTTT.

This clonotype was counted many times. The chain employs TRBV7-2 and TRBJ2-7; TRBD2 might be the D (5 bases). This CDR3 has 13 residues. The V and J ends lost 3 bases and 3 bases respectively, with 9 bases between them. In germline, CDR1 is SGHTA, CDR2 FQGNSA. The CDR3 loop is CASSLSGNYEQYF. The DNA of the CDR3 is TGTGCCAGCAGCTTGTCGGGGAACTACGAGCAGTACTTC. The variable domain in full, completed from reference TRBV7-2 and TRBJ2-7, reads GAGVSQSPSNKVTEKGKDVELRCDPISGHTALYWYRQSLGQGLEFLIYFQGNSAPDKSGLPSDRFSAERTGGSVSTLTIQRTQQEDSAVYLCASSLSGNYEQYFGPGTRLTVT.

This clonotype appeared a few times. This chain links TRBV20-1 with TRBJ1-2; D not certain. Germline CDR1 and CDR2: DFQATT and SNEGSKA (reference sequence). The CDR3 runs 12 residues. Trimming pared 4 bases from V and 11 bases from J, leaving 17 bases between. CDR3 sequence: CSATPLQIGYTF. CDR3 in DNA: TGCAGTGCTACCCCCCTTCAAATCGGGTACACCTTC.

The V gene is TRBV3-1, the J gene TRBJ2-7, with 10 bases matching TRBD2. CDR1 and CDR2 from the germline V gene are LGHDT and YNNKEL (reference sequence). V dropped 1 base and J dropped 6; count of bases not matched to a gene: 6. CDR3 size: 15 residues. CDR3 region: CASSQGIAGGSEQYF. The CDR3 DNA sequence: TGTGCCAGCAGCCAAGGGATAGCGGGAGGTAGCGAGCAGTACTTC.

In its sample, this clonotype was seen many times. V gene TRBV10-3 combines with J gene TRBJ2-7; TRBD1 matches 9 bases. Germline CDR1 ENHRY, CDR2 SYGVKD. V gave up 8 bases and J gave up 3 bases; unmatched junction bases: 5. This CDR3 is 13 amino acids long. In DNA form, the CDR3 reads TGTGCCATCGCGACGGGACAGGGCTACGAGCAGTACTTC. Protein: CAIATGQGYEQYF.

In this sample, this clonotype turned up many times. The chain joins TRBV20-1 to TRBJ2-3; D might be TRBD2 (5 bases). CDR1 and CDR2 from the germline V gene are DFQATT and SNEGSKA (reference sequence). The ends were cut back, 3 bases at V and 4 bases at J, with 20 bases in the middle. CDR3 length: 16 residues. The CDR3 region is CSARPRLWASPDTQYF. The CDR3 DNA reads as TGCAGTGCTAGGCCACGCCTGTGGGCTAGCCCAGATACGCAGTATTTT.

This clonotype was seen a handful of times. This chain links TRBV12-3 or TRBV12-4 with TRBJ1-1; D is uncertain. The CDR3 covers 15 residues. With 3 bases removed from V and 1 base from J, the gap between germline ends came to 12 bases. As DNA, the CDR3 is TGTGCCAGCAGTTTTTCCGGCCAGAAGAACACTGAAGCTTTCTTT. This codes for CASSFSGQKNTEAFF.